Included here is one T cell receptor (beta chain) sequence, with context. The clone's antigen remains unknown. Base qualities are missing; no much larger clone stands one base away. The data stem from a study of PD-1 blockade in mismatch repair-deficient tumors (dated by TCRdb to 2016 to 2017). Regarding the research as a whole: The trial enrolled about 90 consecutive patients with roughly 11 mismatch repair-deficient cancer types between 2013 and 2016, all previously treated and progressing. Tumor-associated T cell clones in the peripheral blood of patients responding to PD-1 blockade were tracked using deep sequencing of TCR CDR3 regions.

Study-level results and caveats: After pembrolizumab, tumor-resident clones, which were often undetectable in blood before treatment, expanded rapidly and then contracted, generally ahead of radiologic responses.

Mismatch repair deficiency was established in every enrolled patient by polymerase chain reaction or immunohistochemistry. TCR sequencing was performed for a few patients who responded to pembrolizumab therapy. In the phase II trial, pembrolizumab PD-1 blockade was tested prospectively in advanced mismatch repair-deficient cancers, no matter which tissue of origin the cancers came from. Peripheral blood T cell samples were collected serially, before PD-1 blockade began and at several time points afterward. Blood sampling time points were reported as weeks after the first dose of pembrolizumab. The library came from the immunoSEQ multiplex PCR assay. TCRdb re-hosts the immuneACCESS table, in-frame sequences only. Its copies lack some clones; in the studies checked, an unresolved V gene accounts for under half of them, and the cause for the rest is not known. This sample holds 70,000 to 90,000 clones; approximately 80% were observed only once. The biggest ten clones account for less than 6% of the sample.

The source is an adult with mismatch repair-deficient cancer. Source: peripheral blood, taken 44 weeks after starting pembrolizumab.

The CDR3: CASSFRAEETQYF. The bases are TGCGCCAGCAGCTTCCGAGCGGAAGAGACCCAGTACTTC. In this chain, TRBV5-1 is recombined with TRBJ2-5; D gene: possibly TRBD2, on 5 matching bases. There are 13 amino acids in the CDR3, from cysteine to phenylalanine inclusive. The read is trimmed to its CDR3 DNA, 39 bases read in frame from base 1. The germline V gene provides CDR1 SGHRS and CDR2 YFSETQ. Trimming removed 2 bases from V and 3 bases from J, leaving 8 bases between the germline ends.